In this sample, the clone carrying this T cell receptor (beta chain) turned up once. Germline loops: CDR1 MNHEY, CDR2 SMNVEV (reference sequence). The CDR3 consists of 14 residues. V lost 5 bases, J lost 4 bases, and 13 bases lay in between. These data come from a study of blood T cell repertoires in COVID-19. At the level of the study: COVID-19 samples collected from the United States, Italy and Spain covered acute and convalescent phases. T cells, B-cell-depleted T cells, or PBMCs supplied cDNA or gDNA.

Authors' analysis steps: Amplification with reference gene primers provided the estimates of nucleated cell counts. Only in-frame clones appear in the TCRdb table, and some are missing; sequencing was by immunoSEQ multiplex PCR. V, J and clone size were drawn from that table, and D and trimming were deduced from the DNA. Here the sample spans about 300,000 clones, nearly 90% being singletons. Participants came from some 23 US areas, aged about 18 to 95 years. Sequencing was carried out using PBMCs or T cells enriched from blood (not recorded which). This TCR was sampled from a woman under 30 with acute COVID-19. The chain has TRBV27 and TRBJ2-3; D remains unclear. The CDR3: CASSPSRSADTQYF. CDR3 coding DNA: TGTGCCAGCAGTCCCTCCCGTTCGGCAGATACGCAGTATTTT.